The present entry profiles one T cell receptor beta chain with its context. Antigen specificity is unknown. The CDR3 is 15 amino acids. Germline loops: CDR1 MGHRA, CDR2 YSYEKL. V was pared by 0 bases and J by 8 bases, with 13 bases between. This sample is part of a study of OX40 agonist ivuxolimab in advanced cancers. Assay used: immunoSEQ multiplex PCR; TCRdb lists only in-frame clones, some missing. The table lists around 60,000 clones, about 87% of them singletons, with roughly 2% in the top ten. Study observations and caveats: CD8+ T cells (on average) carried more expanded clones than CD4+ T cells.

Sample: CD4+ or CD8+ T cells sorted from blood, taken in a trial of the OX40 agonist ivuxolimab. V is TRBV4-1 and J is TRBJ1-4; D possibly corresponds to TRBD1 (6 bases). This receptor was obtained from an adult with an advanced solid tumor such as melanoma, head and neck, liver or kidney cancer. CDR3 sequence (DNA): TGCGCCAGCAGCCAAGAGAGGGGGATAGGGGAAAAACTGTTTTTT. Its protein product is CASSQERGIGEKLFF.